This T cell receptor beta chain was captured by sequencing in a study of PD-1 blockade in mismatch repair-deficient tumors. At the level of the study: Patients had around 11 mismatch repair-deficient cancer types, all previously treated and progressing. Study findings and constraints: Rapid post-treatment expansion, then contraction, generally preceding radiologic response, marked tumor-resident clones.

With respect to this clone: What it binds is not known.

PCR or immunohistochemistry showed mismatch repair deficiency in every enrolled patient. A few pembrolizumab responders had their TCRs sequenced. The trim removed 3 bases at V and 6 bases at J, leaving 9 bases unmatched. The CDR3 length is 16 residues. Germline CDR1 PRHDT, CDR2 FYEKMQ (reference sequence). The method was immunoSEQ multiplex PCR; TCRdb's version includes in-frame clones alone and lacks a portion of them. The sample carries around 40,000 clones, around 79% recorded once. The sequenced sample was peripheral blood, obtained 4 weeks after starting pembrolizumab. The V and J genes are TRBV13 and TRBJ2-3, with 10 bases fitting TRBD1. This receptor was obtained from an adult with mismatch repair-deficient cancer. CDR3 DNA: TGTGCCAGCAGCTTTCCCGACAGGGGGCGATGGGATACGCAGTATTTT. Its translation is CASSFPDRGRWDTQYF.